The entry below gives a single T cell receptor beta chain sequence along with its context. Its antigen is not identified. Primers: 60 Vbeta forward and 13 Jbeta reverse. The assay was immunoSEQ multiplex PCR, and TCRdb's table has in-frame clones only and misses some. Of 240,000 or so clones listed, 70% to 90% are singletons. Trimming shortened V by 7 bases and J by 7 bases, and 11 bases separated the two germline ends. The germline gives CDR1 SNHLY, CDR2 FYNNEI. The CDR3 is 13 amino acids. This sample was taken from a study of cytomegalovirus exposure and HLA in healthy donors. Overall study findings and caveats: Accurate prediction of most subjects' HLA-A and HLA-B alleles from TCR beta sequences was reported.

Sequenced: PBMCs. The rearrangement links TRBV2 to TRBJ1-6; no reliable D call. The TCR originated in a woman in her fifties or sixties in good health and CMV-seropositive. CDR3 region: CASMNGPNSPLHF. The CDR3 DNA follows: TGTGCCAGCATGAACGGTCCCAATTCACCCCTCCACTTT.